This T cell receptor (beta chain) stems from a study of OX40 agonist ivuxolimab in advanced cancers. For the study at large: Patients received ivuxolimab, an intravenous treatment, every 2 weeks at 0.01 to 10 mg/kg. Study-wide points: Patients with a partial response at 0.1-3.0 mg/kg had among the lowest clonal expansion.

Using immunoSEQ multiplex PCR, the repertoire was profiled, and TCRdb retains in-frame clones only, with some absent. The sample has about 92,000 clones, 91% seen once. The CDR3 runs 14 residues. Germline CDR1 is SNHLY and CDR2 is FYNNEI. V lost 7 bases to trimming and J lost 7 bases, with 19 bases between them. Remarks on this clone: Antigen: not known.

The clonotype comes from an adult with an advanced solid tumor such as melanoma, head and neck, liver or kidney cancer. The J gene is TRBJ2-5, the V gene TRBV2; D call uncertain. The sample was CD4+ or CD8+ T cells sorted from blood, taken in a trial of the OX40 agonist ivuxolimab. As DNA, the CDR3 is TGTGCCAGCACCCTAAAGGCAGAAAGATCGACCCAGTACTTC. Its protein product is CASTLKAERSTQYF.